This T cell receptor (beta chain) was captured by sequencing in a study of cytomegalovirus exposure and HLA in healthy donors listed by TCRdb under 2017. Some background on the complete study: An earlier analysis of 587 of the donors reported 276 Gb of sequence data and 100 million to 130 million unique TCR beta sequences from 150 million to 200 million T cells. The later analysis used no new phenotypic data to find candidate immune exposures, relying instead on TCR beta sequences and their occurrence across donors. About 330 gigabases of sequencing data and approximately 91 million unique TCR sequences made up an early release that covered several hundred HLA-typed donors. The T cell repertoires of some 670 subjects were profiled by immunosequencing and related to cytomegalovirus serostatus. Of the 398 genotyped donors, approximately 80% fell in the genetic ancestry cluster associated with self-reported Caucasian donors. All discovery cohort repertoires had been generated on a single sequencing platform. Roughly 5 DR-DQ haplotypes were handled as single units for association and clustering, since linkage in the cohort was strong. In addition to the first cohort of around 670 subjects, a separate validation cohort of 120 different subjects was used. In a later genetic analysis, genome-wide SNP genotypes for about 55% of the roughly 700 donors were used, and that subset was treated as a discovery cohort. The study combined high-throughput TCR immunosequencing, statistical association of individual TCRs with disease status, and machine learning to predict cytomegalovirus infection status. Across 398 genotyped donors of the cohort, an average of about 240,000 unique TCR beta nucleotide sequences per donor were sequenced, and about a sixth of those sequences were non-productive. HLA typing covered class I and class II loci at four-digit resolution. Donor age, sex, ethnicity and CMV serostatus were compiled alongside the repertoire data. The study aimed to test whether signatures of past pathogen exposure could be identified by cataloging public T cell receptors. A later analysis re-examined previously published TCR beta repertoires from just over 650 donors and added high-resolution HLA genotyping to investigate patterns of TCR occurrence. To decide whether each TCR beta V gene segment behaved as functional or pseudogenic, an earlier analysis of some 570 of the donors relied on high-throughput TCR beta sequencing. Typing coverage differed by locus: A, B, C, DRB1 and DQB1 were typed in roughly 629-630 donors, DQA1 in about 500, DPA1 in approximately 610, and DPB1 in roughly 450.

Overall study results and their limits: Because some donors lacked HLA typing at each locus, the association tests relied only on the typed subset. When HLA alleles, especially DR and DQ, strongly co-occurred, TCR associations were difficult to assign to individual alleles. Linkage disequilibrium might explain the correlated functional status among segregating V segments, but an unknown experimental factor could not be ruled out. This cohort had only TCR beta chains sequenced, and the lack of alpha or paired-chain data limited which features could be detected. V-gene and J-gene trimming of TCR beta chains was associated with a missense DCLRE1C variant in a later genetic analysis, and the association was replicated in an independent cohort. A few of the identified cytomegalovirus-associated TCR beta chains were confirmed in vitro to be specific for cytomegalovirus antigens. In a later analysis, HLA-associated TCR beta chains showed more clonal expansion and lower generation probabilities than non-associated chains that were equally common. A total of about 180 TCR beta chains were listed by the study as associated with cytomegalovirus. A later analysis found that TCR association rates varied across HLA loci, with DRB1 alleles showing the most associated TCRs and HLA-C alleles the fewest. Compared with the 666-donor mean, donors in an Asian-associated ancestry cluster had fewer N-insertions in productive TCRs, according to a later genetic analysis. Most CMV-associated TCR beta chains appeared to be HLA-restricted in a later analysis, and the HLA associations seemed to be driven largely by CMV exposure. A further reported finding was that TCR beta sequences accurately predicted the HLA-A and HLA-B alleles for most subjects in the first cohort. According to a later analysis, parvovirus B19, influenza, CMV and Epstein-Barr virus appeared linked to several top co-occurrence clusters. The authors suggested that the approach could potentially be extended to other disease states and immunological phenotypes. The classifier was reported to diagnose cytomegalovirus status with high specificity and sensitivity in both the original and validation cohorts. Because the 87-base-pair reads could not distinguish some IMGT-functional V segments, including TRBV6-2 and TRBV6-3, those segments were excluded. A cluster of highly shared sequence variants was judged likely to represent a technical artifact of the sequencing pipeline. Across donors, most TCR sequences were observed very rarely, whereas some public TCRs were present in many individuals. In an earlier analysis of roughly 500 of the donors, most TCR beta V segments appeared in productive rearrangements about 90% or about 30% of the time, broadly matching IMGT annotations. For the cohort, immune exposure information was limited to CMV serostatus. At a false discovery rate of 0.05, a later analysis linked 15,000 to 20,000 TCR beta sequences to specific HLA alleles. The earlier analysis of nearly 600 of the donors excluded some 15 rarely observed V segments, including chromosome 9 orphons, because counts were too low. Presence/absence analyses assumed roughly uniform sequencing depth across donors, an assumption that may not hold.

From cysteine to phenylalanine, the CDR3 is 11 amino acids long. Here the CDR3 DNA is all that survives: 33 bases in frame from base 1. The germline V gene encodes CDR1 MNHNS and CDR2 SASEGT. The junction shows trimming of 4 bases on V and 12 bases on J, plus 10 bases between the germline ends. Remarks on this clone: Its antigen remains unidentified. Per-nucleotide qualities are absent, and no much larger clonotype sits a single base away.

The cohort comprised some 700 healthy bone marrow donors. At the time of sampling, every cohort member was nominally healthy, though immune exposures that went unrecorded were likely present. The donor was CMV seropositive and belonged to the group of around 300 seropositive cohort members. Each donor provided a peripheral blood sample, and peripheral blood mononuclear cells were used for TCR beta sequencing. The Qiagen DNeasy Blood Extraction Kit was used to extract genomic DNA from the blood cell samples. The library was obtained by the immunoSEQ multiplex PCR assay. A mixture of 60 forward primers for TCR Vbeta segments and 13 reverse primers for TCR Jbeta segments was used in the multiplex PCR. A multiplex PCR assay on genomic DNA amplified the CDR3 region of rearranged TCR beta genes. The Illumina HiSeq System was used to sequence the amplified TCR beta libraries as 87-base-pair reads. Under the source paper's analysis protocol: A later analysis tallied 75 million to 95 million unique TCR beta chains across the 650 to 750 repertoires, and about 10 million of those chains were shared by two or more donors. To remove PCR and sequencing errors, raw reads were error-corrected and collapsed into unique sequences using a nearest-neighbor algorithm that merged closely related sequences. CDR3 sequences were aligned to IMGT reference sequences to assign V, D and J gene segments. Each retained sequence needed at least a six-nucleotide match to both a V gene segment and a J gene segment. A rearrangement was called productive if the CDR3 had no stop codons and remained in frame with V and J, and every other rearrangement was called non-productive. CDR3 was defined by IMGT convention, running from the second conserved V-encoded cysteine to the conserved J-encoded phenylalanine. The earlier analysis of about 530 of the donors excluded any sequence lacking an unambiguous match to a single V gene segment. In an earlier analysis of about 590 of the donors, a V segment was called functional when productive rearrangements were above 56.7%, and segregating when the standard deviation between donors exceeded 5%. A statistical classification framework was developed to diagnose cytomegalovirus status using the catalog of TCR beta chain sequences. V and J gene assignment, in a later analysis, came from comparing TCR nucleotide sequences with IMGT/GENE-DB human TR gene sequences. A later analysis assigned CDR3 sequences and most-parsimonious VDJ recombination scenarios with the TCRdist pipeline. A later analysis defined each TCR beta chain by its CDR3 amino acid sequence plus V-gene family, and excluded reads lacking a unique V-gene family. As a way to deal with suspected cross-contamination and a sequencing artifact, a later analysis dropped approximately 590 nucleotide sequences that were highly shared and had low generation probability. A later analysis calculated a clonal expansion index for each public chain from normalized within-repertoire ranks of inferred template counts. In a later analysis, generation probabilities were computed using a VDJ recombination model fitted to out-of-frame rearrangements, and the results were checked against IGoR. In a later analysis, hypergeometric tests were used to score TCR-TCR, TCR-HLA and TCR-CMV co-occurrence, with a repertoire-size bias correction applied to TCR pairs. In a later analysis, false discovery rates were estimated by permuting HLA or CMV assignments 20 times. In a later analysis, co-occurring TCRs were grouped with DBSCAN, and TCRdist sequence similarity was added when clustering was performed within HLA-allele-positive subsets. Repertoires with fewer than 30,000 or more than 120,000 public chains, plus five repertoires with anomalous nucleotide sharing, were excluded from co-occurrence clustering. TCRdb limited this immuneACCESS table to in-frame rearrangements with V and J called. A share of clones is missing; checked studies link under half to unresolved V genes, and the rest is unexplained. Clone size and V and J calls were adopted from that table, with D and trimming inferred from the DNA. This sample has under 200,000 clones in its table, and over 65% of those were observed once. The top ten clonotypes cover around 3% of the sample.

This sequence originates from a woman aged 40 to 50 in good health and CMV-seropositive. Specimen: PBMCs. Recombination joined TRBV6-1 with TRBJ2-1; no D gene can be assigned with confidence. Here is the DNA: TGTGCCAGCAGTGGGGCCCGGCTGCAGTTCTTC. Translation gives CASSGARLQFF.